This entry describes one T cell receptor (beta chain). What it recognizes is unknown. The CDR3 is 15 residues long. Germline V gene data show CDR1 as MNHEY and CDR2 as SMNVEV (reference sequence). Trimming at V came to 2 bases and at J to 4 bases, leaving 7 bases not matched to a gene. This record belongs to a study of glioma-infiltrating T cells after dendritic cell vaccination. Study as a whole: Autologous tumor lysate-pulsed dendritic cell vaccination was given between about 2002 and 2012. Three intradermal dendritic cell vaccine injections were given every two weeks.

This sample's time point: after dendritic cell vaccination, including at tumor progression/relapse. The PCR used 60 V beta and 13 J beta primers. Profiling relied on immunoSEQ multiplex PCR, and the TCRdb table lists in-frame clones only, not all of them. The data show roughly 100,000 clones, with around 86% seen just once and 6% to 8.5% held by the top ten. Study-level findings and limits: Only a small number of patients had complete blood and tumor samples.

The rearrangement uses TRBV27 and TRBJ2-7, with TRBD2 identical over 8 bases. The starting material was blood, obtained after dendritic cell vaccination. The source of this sequence is a human donor with glioblastoma. CDR3 in amino acids: CASSLRAGGLYEQYF. The CDR3 DNA reads TGTGCCAGCAGTTTACGGGCGGGGGGCCTTTACGAGCAGTACTTC.